The 32 T cell receptor beta chains listed next were all sequenced from one sample in a study of response to subunit inactivated influenza vaccine. TCRdb re-called the RT-PCR reads through MiXCR, storing one row per CDR3 protein. The sample has over 650,000 distinct CDR3 sequences; less than 20% are singletons. The input for sequencing was PBMCs from blood, taken 4 to 6 days after vaccination. The source of these receptors is a man in his fifties who received an inactivated influenza vaccine.

The chain combines TRBV7-3 with TRBJ2-3, with D possibly TRBD1 on 6 matching bases. The CDR3 consists of 15 residues. Germline values: CDR1 SGHTA, CDR2 FQGTGA. The V end was cut by 4 bases, the J end by 5 bases, with 16 bases between. The CDR3 sequence is CASSSQPIRGDTQYF. For the CDR3, the DNA is TGTGCCAGCAGCTCCCAACCCATCAGGGGAGATACGCAGTATTTT. The full variable domain, in which reference TRBV7-3 and TRBJ2-3 provide the parts outside the CDR3, is GAGVSQTPSNKVTEKGKYVELRCDPISGHTALYWYRQSLGQGPEFLIYFQGTGAADDSGLPNDRFFAVRPEGSVSTLKIQRTERGDSAVYLCASSSQPIRGDTQYFGPGTRLTVL.

This sequence joins TRBV7-8 and TRBJ2-2; TRBD1 agrees at 8 bases. The CDR3 sequence is 15 residues long. V shed 5 bases, J shed 3 bases, and the junction held 5 bases outside the gene matches. CDR1 is SGHVS and CDR2 is FQNEAQ in the germline V gene. CDR3 region: CASSTRTGYTGELFF. In DNA, the CDR3 is TGTGCCAGCAGCACTCGGACAGGGTACACCGGGGAGCTGTTTTTT.

This clonotype was counted ten times or more. The rearrangement joins TRBV12-3 or TRBV12-4 to TRBJ2-3; 10 bases align to TRBD2. The V and J ends lost 2 bases and 6 bases, in that order; junction bases with no gene match: 8. This CDR3 has 16 residues. For the CDR3, the DNA is TGTGCCAGCAGTTTACTGCAGCGGGGGGGCGCTGATACGCAGTATTTT. It is translated as CASSLLQRGGADTQYF.

This clonotype was detected only a few times. This rearrangement joins TRBV29-1 to TRBJ1-1; D gene ambiguous. The CDR3 has 11 amino acids. Germline CDR1 is SQVTM and CDR2 is ANQGSEA. Trimming stripped 2 bases from V and 10 bases from J, with 11 bases between. The CDR3 loop is CSVEPSRGAFF. CDR3 DNA: TGCAGCGTTGAACCCTCTCGTGGAGCTTTCTTT.

The chain links TRBV6-2 or TRBV6-3 to TRBJ2-1; TRBD2 is a possible D gene (5 bases). Germline CDR1 and CDR2: MNHEY and SVGEGT. CDR3 length: 16 residues. Deletions cut 0 bases from V and 7 bases from J, with 16 bases between. DNA for the CDR3: TGTGCCAGCAGTTACTCGATGGCGGGCGCTTGGAATGAGCAGTTCTTC. It is translated as CASSYSMAGAWNEQFF.

The chain recombines TRBV6-4 with TRBJ1-2, with 9 nucleotides matching TRBD1. Germline V gene sequence: CDR1 MRHNA, CDR2 SNTAGT. The CDR3 has 15 amino acids. With V trimmed by 10 bases and J by 2 bases, 11 bases remained unmatched. CDR3 sequence reads: CANHVRGQGNYGYTF. The CDR3 region has the DNA TGTGCCAACCACGTTCGCGGACAGGGGAACTATGGCTACACCTTC.

This clonotype has ten or more counts. The gene calls are TRBV12-3 or TRBV12-4 and TRBJ1-5; D is uncertain. Trimming pared 1 base from V and 9 bases from J, leaving 13 bases between. This CDR3 contains 14 residues. The CDR3 DNA is TGTGCCAGCAGTTTAGTTGCAGGCCTAGCGCCCCAGCATTTT. Its protein is CASSLVAGLAPQHF.

This chain joins TRBV27 and TRBJ1-6, with 7 bases aligning to TRBD1. The CDR3 spans 15 residues. With V trimmed by 8 bases and J by 4 bases, 8 bases remained unmatched. Per germline, CDR1 MNHEY and CDR2 SMNVEV (reference sequence). The CDR3 is CASQTTGAYNSPLHF. In nucleotides, the CDR3 is TGTGCCAGCCAAACTACAGGGGCGTATAATTCACCCCTCCACTTT.

The V and J genes are TRBV2 and TRBJ2-1; 8 nucleotides align to TRBD2. From germline, CDR1 is SNHLY and CDR2 FYNNEI. J was trimmed by 2 bases and V by 11 bases; bases with no gene match: 23. The CDR3 sequence is 19 residues long. The DNA for the CDR3 is TGTGCCTTCTGCTGCGGGCCTGTCGGCGGGAGGATACCCTACAATGAGCAGTTCTTC. The encoded protein is CAFCCGPVGGRIPYNEQFF.

This clonotype was detected many times. One end of the junction varies from germline; a read error may be responsible. The chain has TRBV15 and TRBJ2-2; D remains ambiguous. Germline CDR1 and CDR2: LNHNV and YYDKDF (reference sequence). This CDR3 comprises 15 residues. CDR3 region: CATSREGGYTGELFF. The CDR3 nucleotides are TGTGCCACCAGCAGAGAGGGCGGCTACACTGGGGAGCTGTTTTTT.

There are a few counts of this clonotype. This chain links TRBV20-1 with TRBJ2-7; 10 nucleotides line up with TRBD1. This CDR3 contains 14 residues. V shed 1 base, J shed 4 bases, and the junction held 4 bases outside the gene matches. From germline, CDR1 is DFQATT and CDR2 SNEGSKA (reference sequence). The CDR3 nucleotides are TGCAGTGCTAGAGTACCGGGACAGGGGTACGAGCAGTACTTC. It yields the protein CSARVPGQGYEQYF.

This chain joins TRBV7-2 and TRBJ2-1; TRBD2 is a possible D gene (5 bases). This CDR3 has 15 residues. With 7 bases removed from V and 5 bases from J, the gap between germline ends came to 18 bases. Germline CDR1 reads SGHTA; CDR2 reads FQGNSA. As DNA, the CDR3 is TGTGCCAGCACCGAGGGAGACTATATTAACAATGAGCAGTTCTTC. Its translation is CASTEGDYINNEQFF.

This clonotype turned up a few times. This chain uses TRBV3-1 with TRBJ1-4; D unresolved. The V gene's germline CDR1 is LGHDT and CDR2 YNNKEL (reference sequence). V shed 4 bases and J shed 8 bases, with 11 bases lying between them. This CDR3 is 13 amino acids long. The CDR3 nucleotides are TGTGCCAGCAGCCTGCACACGGGAGAAAAACTGTTTTTT. Its protein product is CASSLHTGEKLFF.

This clonotype has a handful of counts. CDR3 DNA: TGCAGTGCTCCTACCGGGACTAGGATCACCCAGTACTTC. Residues: CSAPTGTRITQYF. The V call is TRBV20-1, the J call TRBJ2-5; TRBD2 agrees at 8 bases. This CDR3 has 13 amino acids. CDR1 and CDR2 from the germline V gene are DFQATT and SNEGSKA (reference sequence). Trimming cost V 5 bases and J 8 bases; bases outside gene matches: 10.

This clonotype was counted at least ten times. The CDR3 bases are TGCGCCAGCAGCCAAGATCTAGCAGCTGGGGCCAACGTCCTGACTTTC. This translates into CASSQDLAAGANVLTF. The rearrangement uses TRBV4-3 and TRBJ2-6; TRBD2 might be the D (5 bases). The CDR3 sequence is 16 residues long. V lost 0 bases and J lost 2, with 8 bases in between. Germline CDR1 is LGHNA and CDR2 is YSLEER.

This clonotype occurred a few times. This chain connects TRBV5-1 to TRBJ2-7; 13 bases match TRBD2. V shed 3 bases, J shed 4 bases, and the junction held 4 bases outside the gene matches. This CDR3 comprises 15 residues. CDR1 and CDR2 from the germline V gene are SGHRS and YFSETQ. In DNA, the CDR3 is TGCGCCAGCAGCTCGGGACTAGCGGGGAAGTACGAGCAGTACTTC. It yields the protein CASSSGLAGKYEQYF.

This clonotype was counted ten times or more. The chain joins TRBV12-3 or TRBV12-4 to TRBJ2-3; D is possibly TRBD1 (7 bases). Trimming left V 3 bases short and J 4 bases short, with 14 bases between. The CDR3 contains 15 residues. For the CDR3, the DNA is TGTGCCAGCAGTTTCTGGAGGGGGCGCGCAGATACGCAGTATTTT. This codes for CASSFWRGRADTQYF.

This clonotype was seen a handful of times. The chain employs TRBV5-1 and TRBJ2-1; 7 bases align to TRBD1. V trimming: 4 bases; J trimming: 8 bases; junction bases outside the gene matches: 9. Germline CDR1 SGHRS, CDR2 YFSETQ. The length of the CDR3 is 14 residues. The CDR3 DNA reads TGCGCCAGCAGCCTGGGGACAGCCCGCGATGAGCAGTTCTTC. Amino acid sequence: CASSLGTARDEQFF.

This clonotype was seen only a few times. The rearrangement joins TRBV12-3 or TRBV12-4 to TRBJ2-5; 7 bases map to TRBD1. This CDR3 has 16 amino acids. V trimming: 1 base; J trimming: 4 bases; junction bases outside the gene matches: 9. The CDR3 DNA reads TGTGCCAGCAGTTTAGTCCACAGGGGACGGGGAGAGACCCAGTACTTC. Translation gives CASSLVHRGRGETQYF.

This clonotype was picked up a small number of times. V and J are TRBV4-1 and TRBJ1-2, with D perhaps matching TRBD1 (5 bases). The CDR3 has 16 residues. Germline CDR1 is MGHRA and CDR2 is YSYEKL. V was pared by 1 base and J by 4 bases, with 16 bases between. CDR3 nucleotide sequence: TGCGCCAGCAGCCAAGTAGTAGGGGCAAAGGGCTATGGCTACACCTTC. Translating it yields CASSQVVGAKGYGYTF.

The chain joins TRBV27 to TRBJ2-6; D uncertain. Deletions cut 5 bases from V and 1 base from J, with 9 bases between. The CDR3 has 15 residues. Germline CDR1 and CDR2: MNHEY and SMNVEV (reference sequence). The CDR3 here is CASSPDESGANVLTF. CDR3 DNA sequence: TGTGCCAGCAGTCCCGACGAGTCTGGGGCCAACGTCCTGACTTTC.

The chain recombines TRBV6-6 with TRBJ2-7; D is unresolved. V dropped 2 bases and J dropped 5 bases, with 7 bases sitting between them. The CDR3 covers 12 residues. Germline CDR1 is MNHNY and CDR2 is SVGAGI (reference sequence). The CDR3 loop reads CASSYVEDEQYF. In DNA, the CDR3 is TGTGCCAGCAGTTACGTGGAAGACGAGCAGTACTTC.

This chain links TRBV27 with TRBJ1-2; 12 bases align to TRBD1. Trimming cost V 5 bases and J 8 bases; bases outside gene matches: 9. CDR1 and CDR2 from the germline V gene are MNHEY and SMNVEV (reference sequence). The CDR3 is made up of 15 amino acids. The CDR3 sequence: CASSPDRDRGQGYTF. CDR3 sequence (DNA): TGTGCCAGCAGTCCAGATCGGGACAGGGGGCAAGGCTACACCTTC.

The sample holds a few counts of this clonotype. The chain joins TRBV4-2 to TRBJ1-2, with 8 bases matching TRBD1. V gave up 4 bases and J gave up 8 bases; unmatched junction bases: 18. The length of the CDR3 is 17 residues. Looked up from germline, CDR1 is LGHNA and CDR2 is YNFKEQ. CDR3 sequence (DNA): TGTGCCAGCAGCCGCACCTCCCCGGGACAGGAGGGCAGCGGCTACACCTTC. Its translation: CASSRTSPGQEGSGYTF.

The chain recombines TRBV5-8 with TRBJ2-5; 10 bases fit TRBD1. V shed 4 bases, J shed 4 bases, and the junction held 10 bases outside the gene matches. This CDR3 has 16 amino acids. The germline V gene encodes CDR1 SGHTS and CDR2 YDEGEE. The CDR3 region is CASSLPGTGEGETQYF. DNA for the CDR3: TGTGCCAGCAGCCTACCCGGGACAGGGGAGGGAGAGACCCAGTACTTC.

This clonotype turned up a few times. The CDR3 region is CAISRGGGDGAYNEQFF. The CDR3 DNA reads as TGTGCCATCAGCCGAGGGGGTGGGGACGGCGCTTACAATGAGCAGTTCTTC. The chain is built from TRBV10-3 and TRBJ2-1; D is perhaps TRBD1 (6 bases). Germline lookup yields CDR1 ENHRY and CDR2 SYGVKD. Trimming cost V 6 bases and J 4 bases, with 22 bases left between them. This CDR3 comprises 17 residues.

This clonotype has a handful of counts. This chain links TRBV12-3 or TRBV12-4 with TRBJ2-5; TRBD2 aligns across 12 bases. Unmatched junction bases numbered 7, after V lost 3 bases and J lost 5 bases. The length of the CDR3 is 16 residues. The CDR3: CASSFSSGRASETQYF. CDR3 bases: TGTGCCAGCAGTTTTTCTAGCGGGAGGGCCTCGGAGACCCAGTACTTC.

This clonotype was seen more than once but under ten times. The chain combines TRBV6-1 with TRBJ2-7; D is possibly TRBD2 (5 bases). CDR1 is MNHNS, CDR2 SASEGT, per germline. The CDR3 spans 14 residues. Between the trimmed V and J ends, which lost 6 bases and 2 bases, there was a span of 14 bases. The CDR3 reads CASSRSFGTYEQYF. In DNA form, the CDR3 reads TGTGCCAGCAGCAGATCCTTCGGGACCTACGAGCAGTACTTC.

Here the CDR3 reads CATSDGGVNEQYF. The CDR3 region has the DNA TGTGCCACCAGTGACGGCGGGGTCAACGAGCAGTACTTC. The chain recombines TRBV24-1 with TRBJ2-7, with TRBD2 as a possible D gene (6 bases). Germline lookup yields CDR1 KGHDR and CDR2 SFDVKD. Trimming pared 4 bases from V and 5 bases from J, leaving 11 bases between. This CDR3 contains 13 residues.

This clonotype was detected a few times. V and J are TRBV19 and TRBJ1-5, with 7 bases aligning to TRBD1. From germline, CDR1 is LNHDA and CDR2 SQIVND (reference sequence). The CDR3 spans 14 residues. The junction had 4 bases not matched to a gene; V was cut back by 2 bases and J by 6 bases. The CDR3 protein is CASSIRQGGQPQHF. CDR3 DNA: TGTGCCAGTAGTATAAGACAGGGTGGTCAGCCCCAGCATTTT.

This clonotype was recorded at least ten times. The chain recombines TRBV7-3 with TRBJ2-2; D is tentatively TRBD1 or TRBD2 (5 bases each). This CDR3 has 15 amino acids. The germline CDR1 and CDR2 sequences are SGHTA and FQGTGA. V dropped 2 bases and J dropped 5 bases, with 12 bases sitting between them. CDR3 amino acids: CASSLGGDRTGELFF. CDR3 coding DNA: TGTGCCAGCAGCTTAGGGGGAGATCGGACCGGGGAGCTGTTTTTT.

V usage is TRBV3-1 and J usage is TRBJ2-7; D tentatively reads TRBD1 or TRBD2 (5 bases each). V lost 4 bases to trimming and J lost 0 bases, with 10 bases between them. The CDR3 consists of 14 residues. Germline-derived CDR1 and CDR2 are LGHDT and YNNKEL (reference sequence). This CDR3 is CASSRDGRSYEQYF. CDR3 DNA sequence: TGTGCCAGCAGCCGGGACGGGCGCTCCTACGAGCAGTACTTC.